The 6 T cell receptor beta chains below were found in one sample sequenced in a study of OX40 agonist ivuxolimab in advanced cancers. The assay was immunoSEQ multiplex PCR, and TCRdb's table has in-frame clones only and misses some. This sample has some 77,000 clones; 65% to 85% occur once, and the top ten carry about 0.73%. Material: CD4+ or CD8+ T cells sorted from blood, obtained in a trial of the OX40 agonist ivuxolimab. Receptors originate from an adult with an advanced solid tumor such as melanoma, head and neck, liver or kidney cancer.

The rearrangement uses TRBV27 and TRBJ2-5, with 9 bases that match TRBD1. The length of the CDR3 is 13 residues. V lost 4 bases to trimming and J lost 10 bases; unmatched junction nucleotides: 7. Germline V gene sequence: CDR1 MNHEY, CDR2 SMNVEV (reference sequence). The chain's CDR3 is CASSSTGGGVQYF. The CDR3 DNA reads TGTGCCAGCAGTTCCACAGGGGGCGGTGTCCAGTACTTC.

The V call is TRBV2, the J call TRBJ2-5; 11 positions agree with TRBD1. Unmatched junction bases numbered 8, after V lost 6 bases and J lost 5 bases. The CDR3 contains 15 residues. Germline CDR1 and CDR2: SNHLY and FYNNEI. The CDR3 DNA reads TGTGCCAGCAGGTCCGGGACAGGGGGTATGGAGACCCAGTACTTC. Translating it yields CASRSGTGGMETQYF. Variable domain in full (rest from reference TRBV2 and TRBJ2-5): EPEVTQTPSHQVTQMGQEVILRCVPISNHLYFYWYRQILGQKVEFLVSFYNNEISEKSEIFDDQFSVERPDGSNFTLKIRSTKLEDSAMYFCASRSGTGGMETQYFGPGTRLLVL.

This chain connects TRBV7-6 to TRBJ1-4, with a possible D match to TRBD1 (6 bases). This CDR3 contains 16 residues. Trimming removed 2 bases at V and 4 bases at J, with 14 bases between. In germline, CDR1 is SGHVS, CDR2 FNYEAQ. CDR3 nucleotides: TGTGCCAGCAGCTTATATCAGCGGACAGATAATGAAAAACTGTTTTTT. As protein: CASSLYQRTDNEKLFF.

The rearrangement uses TRBV10-3 and TRBJ2-3; 10 bases match TRBD2. The CDR3 sequence is 15 residues long. Trimming at V came to 9 bases and at J to 2 bases, leaving 8 bases not matched to a gene. Germline V gene data show CDR1 as ENHRY and CDR2 as SYGVKD. CDR3 nucleotide sequence: TGTGCCATGGCAAAAGCGGGAGGGCCCACAGATACGCAGTATTTT. Its protein is CAMAKAGGPTDTQYF.

J is TRBJ1-2 and V is TRBV30; 8 nucleotides agree with TRBD1. Unmatched junction bases numbered 11, after V lost 3 bases and J lost 8 bases. CDR1 and CDR2 from the germline V gene are GTSNPN and SVGIG (reference sequence). The CDR3 covers 14 residues. The CDR3 loop is CAWRPRQGTGGYTF. The CDR3 DNA reads as TGTGCCTGGAGACCTAGACAGGGGACGGGGGGCTACACCTTC.

The chain combines TRBV5-4 with TRBJ2-3; 9 bases fit TRBD1. This CDR3 comprises 16 residues. The V gene end was trimmed by 4 bases and the J gene end by 4 bases; junction bases not matched to a gene: 10. CDR1 is SGHNT, CDR2 YYREEE, per germline (reference sequence). DNA of the CDR3: TGTGCCAGCAGCACAGGGACAGGGAGTCGGTCAGATACGCAGTATTTT. Protein sequence: CASSTGTGSRSDTQYF.